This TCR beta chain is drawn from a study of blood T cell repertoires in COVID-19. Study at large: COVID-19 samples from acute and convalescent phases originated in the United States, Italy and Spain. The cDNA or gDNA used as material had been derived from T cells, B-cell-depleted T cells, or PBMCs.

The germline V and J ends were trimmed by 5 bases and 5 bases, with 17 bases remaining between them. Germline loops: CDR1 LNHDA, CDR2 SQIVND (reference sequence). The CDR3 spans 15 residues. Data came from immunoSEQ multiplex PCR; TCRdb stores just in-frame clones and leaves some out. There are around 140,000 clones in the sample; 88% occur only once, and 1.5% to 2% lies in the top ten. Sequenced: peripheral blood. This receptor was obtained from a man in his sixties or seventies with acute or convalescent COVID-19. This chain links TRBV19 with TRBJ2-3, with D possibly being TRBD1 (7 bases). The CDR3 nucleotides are TGTGCCAGTAGTCCTGACCAGGGGGAGGTAGATACGCAGTATTTT. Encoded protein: CASSPDQGEVDTQYF.